The 3 T cell receptor beta chains in this list originate from one sample, sequenced in a study of T-cell reconstitution after alpha-beta-depleted transplantation in children. Unique molecular identifiers tagged the TCRbeta library. From the PCR reads, TCRdb called clonotypes with MiXCR, one entry per CDR3 protein. The sample lists about 980,000 distinct CDR3 sequences, 25% to 35% occurring once. Specimen: PBMCs, mostly from graft donor cells, collected 360 days after TCRalphabeta/CD19-depleted stem cell transplant. These receptors were taken from a boy in the first two years of life who had a stem cell transplant for SCID, so the T cells may come from the graft donor.

The rearrangement uses TRBV28 and TRBJ2-4, with 9 bases that match TRBD1. V lost 5 bases and J lost 0; bases outside the gene matches: 11. Germline V gene data show CDR1 as MDHEN and CDR2 as SYDVKM. This CDR3 has 18 amino acids. The CDR3: CASSPPATGGIAKNIQYF. CDR3 in DNA: TGTGCCAGCAGTCCTCCCGCGACAGGGGGGATAGCCAAAAACATTCAGTACTTC.

This chain connects TRBV2 to TRBJ2-7, with D possibly being TRBD1 or TRBD2 (5 bases each). The CDR3 contains 17 residues. V shed 0 bases and J shed 3 bases, with 18 bases lying between them. Per the germline V gene, CDR1 is SNHLY and CDR2 is FYNNEI. The CDR3 spells CASSEAALGAPSYEQYF. The CDR3 DNA reads TGTGCCAGCAGTGAAGCGGCACTCGGGGCGCCAAGCTACGAGCAGTACTTC.

The table lists this clonotype with a few counts. The chain combines TRBV9 with TRBJ2-7; 8 nucleotides agree with TRBD1. Germline V gives CDR1 SGDLS, CDR2 YYNGEE. V was pared by 5 bases and J by 5 bases, with 9 bases of the junction left unmatched. This CDR3 has 14 residues. CDR3 amino acids: CASSETGGSDEQYF. The DNA for the CDR3 is TGTGCCAGCAGTGAAACAGGGGGGTCTGACGAGCAGTACTTC.